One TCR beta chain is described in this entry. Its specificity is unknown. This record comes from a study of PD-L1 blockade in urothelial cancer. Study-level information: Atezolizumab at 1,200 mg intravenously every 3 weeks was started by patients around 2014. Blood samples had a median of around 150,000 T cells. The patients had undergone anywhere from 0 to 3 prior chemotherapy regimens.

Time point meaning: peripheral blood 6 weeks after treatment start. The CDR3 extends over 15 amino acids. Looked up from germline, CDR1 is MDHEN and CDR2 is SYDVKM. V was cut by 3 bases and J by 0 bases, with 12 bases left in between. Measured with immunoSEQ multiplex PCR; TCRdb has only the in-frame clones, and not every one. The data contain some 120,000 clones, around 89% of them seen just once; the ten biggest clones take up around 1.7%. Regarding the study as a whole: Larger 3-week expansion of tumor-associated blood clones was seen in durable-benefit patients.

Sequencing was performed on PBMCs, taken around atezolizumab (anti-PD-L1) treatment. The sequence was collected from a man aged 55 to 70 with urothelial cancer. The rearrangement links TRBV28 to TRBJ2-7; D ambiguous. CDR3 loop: CASSLRGLSSYEQYF. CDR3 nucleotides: TGTGCCAGCAGTTTGAGAGGCCTAAGCTCCTACGAGCAGTACTTC.